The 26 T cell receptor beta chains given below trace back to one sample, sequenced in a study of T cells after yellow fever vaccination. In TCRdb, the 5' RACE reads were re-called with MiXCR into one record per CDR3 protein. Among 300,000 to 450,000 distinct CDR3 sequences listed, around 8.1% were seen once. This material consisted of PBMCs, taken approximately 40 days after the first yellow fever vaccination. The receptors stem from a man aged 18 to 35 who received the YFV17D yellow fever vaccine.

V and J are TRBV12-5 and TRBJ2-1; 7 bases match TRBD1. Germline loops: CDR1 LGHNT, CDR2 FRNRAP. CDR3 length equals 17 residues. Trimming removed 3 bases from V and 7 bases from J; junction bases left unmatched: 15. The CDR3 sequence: CASGFRPDRDTVNEQFF. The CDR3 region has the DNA TGTGCTAGTGGTTTCCGCCCCGACAGGGACACAGTAAATGAGCAGTTCTTC. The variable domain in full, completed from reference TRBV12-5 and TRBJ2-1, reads DARVTQTPRHKVTEMGQEVTMRCQPILGHNTVFWYRQTMMQGLELLAYFRNRAPLDDSGMPKDRFSAEMPDATLATLKIQPSEPRDSAVYFCASGFRPDRDTVNEQFFGPGTRLTVL.

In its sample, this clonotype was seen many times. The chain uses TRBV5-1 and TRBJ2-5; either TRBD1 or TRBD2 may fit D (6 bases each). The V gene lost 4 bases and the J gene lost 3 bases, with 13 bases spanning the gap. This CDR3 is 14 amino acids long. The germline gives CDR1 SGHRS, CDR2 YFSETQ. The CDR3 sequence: CASSPDRGEETQYF. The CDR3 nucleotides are TGCGCCAGCAGCCCCGATAGGGGGGAAGAGACCCAGTACTTC. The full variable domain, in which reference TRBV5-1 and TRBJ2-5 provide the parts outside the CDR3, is KAGVTQTPRYLIKTRGQQVTLSCSPISGHRSVSWYQQTPGQGLQFLFEYFSETQRNKGNFPGRFSGRQFSNSRSEMNVSTLELGDSALYLCASSPDRGEETQYFGPGTRLLVL.

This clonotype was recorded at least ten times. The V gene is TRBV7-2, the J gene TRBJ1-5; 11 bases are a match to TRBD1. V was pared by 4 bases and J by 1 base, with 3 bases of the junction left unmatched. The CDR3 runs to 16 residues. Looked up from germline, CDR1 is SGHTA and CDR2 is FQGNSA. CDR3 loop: CASSWTGGRSNQPQHF. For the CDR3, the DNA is TGTGCCAGCAGCTGGACAGGGGGCAGGAGCAATCAGCCCCAGCATTTT.

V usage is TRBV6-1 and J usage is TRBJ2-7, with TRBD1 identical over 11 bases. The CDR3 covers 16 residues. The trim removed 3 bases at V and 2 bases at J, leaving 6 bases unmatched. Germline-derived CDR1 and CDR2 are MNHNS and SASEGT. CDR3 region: CASSELGQGGPYEQYV. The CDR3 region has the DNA TGTGCCAGCAGTGAGTTGGGACAGGGGGGACCCTACGAGCAGTACGTC.

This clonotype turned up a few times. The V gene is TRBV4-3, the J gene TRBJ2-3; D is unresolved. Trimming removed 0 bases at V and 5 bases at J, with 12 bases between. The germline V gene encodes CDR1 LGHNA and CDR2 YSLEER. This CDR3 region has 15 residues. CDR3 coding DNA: TGCGCCAGCAGCCAAGATAGAACAGCCGGAGATACGCAGTATTTT. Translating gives CASSQDRTAGDTQYF.

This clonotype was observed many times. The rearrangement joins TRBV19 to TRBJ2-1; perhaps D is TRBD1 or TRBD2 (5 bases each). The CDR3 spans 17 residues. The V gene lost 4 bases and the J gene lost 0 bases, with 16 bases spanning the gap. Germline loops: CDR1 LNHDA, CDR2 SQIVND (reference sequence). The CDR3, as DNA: TGTGCCAGTAGTAAGGGGCGCTGGGGGAGCTCCTACAATGAGCAGTTCTTC. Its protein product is CASSKGRWGSSYNEQFF.

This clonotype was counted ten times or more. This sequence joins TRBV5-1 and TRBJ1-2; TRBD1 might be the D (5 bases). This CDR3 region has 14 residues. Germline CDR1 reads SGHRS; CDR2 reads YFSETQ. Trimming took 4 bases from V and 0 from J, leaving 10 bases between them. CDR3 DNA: TGCGCCAGCAGCAGGGACGGAGCTAACTATGGCTACACCTTC. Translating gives CASSRDGANYGYTF.

This chain's CDR3 is CASSYGILAPSGYTF. CDR3 coding DNA: TGTGCCAGCAGTTATGGGATCCTCGCCCCGTCTGGCTACACCTTC. The V and J genes are TRBV6-5 and TRBJ1-2; D is ambiguous. Germline V gene lookup returns CDR1 MNHEY and CDR2 SVGAGI. V was cut by 3 bases and J by 7 bases, with 18 bases left in between. The CDR3 is made up of 15 amino acids.

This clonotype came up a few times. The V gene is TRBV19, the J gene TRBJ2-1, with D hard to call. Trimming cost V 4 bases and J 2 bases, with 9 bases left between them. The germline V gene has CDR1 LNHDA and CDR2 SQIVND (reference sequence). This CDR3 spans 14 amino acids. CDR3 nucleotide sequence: TGTGCCAGTAGTAATCTAGAAACCTACAATGAGCAGTTCTTC. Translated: CASSNLETYNEQFF.

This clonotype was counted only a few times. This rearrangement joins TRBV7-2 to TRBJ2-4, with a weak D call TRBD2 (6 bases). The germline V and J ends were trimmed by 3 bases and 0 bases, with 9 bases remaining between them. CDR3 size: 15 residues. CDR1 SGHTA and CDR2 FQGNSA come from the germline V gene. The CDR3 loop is CASSFGGSAKNIQYF. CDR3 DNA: TGTGCCAGCAGCTTCGGGGGATCAGCCAAAAACATTCAGTACTTC. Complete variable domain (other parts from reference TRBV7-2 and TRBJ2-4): GAGVSQSPSNKVTEKGKDVELRCDPISGHTALYWYRQSLGQGLEFLIYFQGNSAPDKSGLPSDRFSAERTGGSVSTLTIQRTQQEDSAVYLCASSFGGSAKNIQYFGAGTRLSVL.

The CDR3 nucleotides are TGTGCCAGCAGCCCAGGGGGGAGGAACACTGAAGCTTTCTTT. It is translated as CASSPGGRNTEAFF. V usage is TRBV4-2 and J usage is TRBJ1-1, with 7 bases identical to TRBD1. This CDR3 is built from 14 residues. Germline CDR1 LGHNA, CDR2 YNFKEQ. V shed 4 bases and J 1 base; nucleotides not matched to a gene: 3.

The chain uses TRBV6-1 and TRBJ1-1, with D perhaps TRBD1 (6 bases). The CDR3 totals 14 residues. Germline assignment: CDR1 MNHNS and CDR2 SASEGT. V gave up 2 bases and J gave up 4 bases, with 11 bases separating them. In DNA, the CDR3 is TGTGCCAGCAGTGAACAGGGGATGGGCACTGAAGCTTTCTTT. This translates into CASSEQGMGTEAFF.

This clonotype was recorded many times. The CDR3 bases are TGTGCCAGCAGCTTAGGGCGGGTCGATAGCACAGATACGCAGTATTTT. This gives the protein CASSLGRVDSTDTQYF. The gene calls are TRBV11-2 and TRBJ2-3; TRBD2 might be the D (5 bases). CDR1 is SGHAT and CDR2 is FQNNGV in the germline V gene. This CDR3 comprises 16 residues. With 1 base removed from V and 0 bases from J, the gap between germline ends came to 11 bases.

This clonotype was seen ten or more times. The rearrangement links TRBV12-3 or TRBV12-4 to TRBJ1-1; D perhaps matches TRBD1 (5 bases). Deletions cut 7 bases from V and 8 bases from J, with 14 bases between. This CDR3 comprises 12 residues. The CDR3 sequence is CASTPGGGEAFF. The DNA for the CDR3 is TGTGCCAGCACCCCCGGGGGGGGGGAAGCTTTCTTT.

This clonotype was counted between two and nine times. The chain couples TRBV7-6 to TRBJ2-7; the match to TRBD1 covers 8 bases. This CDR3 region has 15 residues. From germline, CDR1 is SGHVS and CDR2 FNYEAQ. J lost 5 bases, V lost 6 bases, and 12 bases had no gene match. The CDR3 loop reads CASSPRQGLENEQYF. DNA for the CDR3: TGTGCCAGCAGTCCCCGACAGGGGTTAGAGAACGAGCAGTACTTC.

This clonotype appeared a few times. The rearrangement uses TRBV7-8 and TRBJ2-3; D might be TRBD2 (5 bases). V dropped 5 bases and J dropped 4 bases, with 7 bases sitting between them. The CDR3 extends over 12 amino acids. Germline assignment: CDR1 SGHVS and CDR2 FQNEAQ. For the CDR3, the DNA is TGTGCCAGCAGCGACTACGCAGATACGCAGTATTTT. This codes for CASSDYADTQYF.

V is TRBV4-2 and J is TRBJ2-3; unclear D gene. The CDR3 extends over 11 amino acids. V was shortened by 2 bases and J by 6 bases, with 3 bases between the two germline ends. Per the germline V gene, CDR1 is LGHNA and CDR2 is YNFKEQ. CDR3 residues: CASSQRDTQYF. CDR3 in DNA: TGTGCCAGCAGCCAACGGGATACGCAGTATTTT.

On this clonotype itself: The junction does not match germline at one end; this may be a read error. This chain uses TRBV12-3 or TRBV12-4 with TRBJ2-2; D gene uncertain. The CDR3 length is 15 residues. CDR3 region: CSSSSSGPKGGELFF. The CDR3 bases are TGTTCCAGCAGTTCCTCCGGGCCTAAGGGAGGGGAGCTGTTTTTT.

CDR3 protein: CASSLGGGDTIQYF. The CDR3 DNA follows: TGTGCCAGCAGCTTGGGTGGGGGTGACACCATTCAGTACTTC. The gene calls are TRBV7-9 and TRBJ2-4; D is perhaps TRBD1 or TRBD2 (5 bases each). Per germline, CDR1 SEHNR and CDR2 FQNEAQ (reference sequence). The CDR3 loop spans 14 amino acids. V lost 3 bases and J lost 9, with 15 bases in between.

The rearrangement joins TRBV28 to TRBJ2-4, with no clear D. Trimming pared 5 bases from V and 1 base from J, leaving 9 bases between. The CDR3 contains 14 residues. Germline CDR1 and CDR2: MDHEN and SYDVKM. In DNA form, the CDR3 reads TGTGCCAGCAGTGACCCTTTGGCCAAAAACATTCAGTACTTC. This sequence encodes CASSDPLAKNIQYF.

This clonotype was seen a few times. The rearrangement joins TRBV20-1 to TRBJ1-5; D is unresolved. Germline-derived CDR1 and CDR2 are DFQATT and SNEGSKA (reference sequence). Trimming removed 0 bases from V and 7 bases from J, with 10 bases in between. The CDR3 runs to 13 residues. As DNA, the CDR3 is TGCAGTGCTAGAGATCCGTTGGAGCAGCCCCAGCATTTT. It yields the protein CSARDPLEQPQHF.

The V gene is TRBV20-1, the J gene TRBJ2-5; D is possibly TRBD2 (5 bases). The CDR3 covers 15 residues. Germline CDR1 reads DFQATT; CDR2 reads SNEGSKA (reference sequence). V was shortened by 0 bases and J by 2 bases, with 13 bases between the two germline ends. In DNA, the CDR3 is TGCAGTGCTAGAGATTATATGAGAGGGCAAGAGACCCAGTACTTC. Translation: CSARDYMRGQETQYF.

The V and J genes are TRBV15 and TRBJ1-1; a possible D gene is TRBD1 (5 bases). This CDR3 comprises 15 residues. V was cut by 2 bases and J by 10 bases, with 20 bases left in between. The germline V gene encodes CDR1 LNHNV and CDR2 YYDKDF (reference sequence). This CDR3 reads CATSRLQVSFFRAFF. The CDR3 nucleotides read TGTGCCACCAGCAGATTACAGGTTTCCTTTTTCAGAGCTTTCTTT.

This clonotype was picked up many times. The CDR3, as DNA: TGCAGTGCTAGGGCTGTGACAGGCGTCCTAAACACAGATACGCAGTATTTT. This translates into CSARAVTGVLNTDTQYF. The chain employs TRBV20-1 and TRBJ2-3; TRBD1 might be the D (6 bases). The CDR3 runs 17 residues. Germline CDR1 is DFQATT and CDR2 is SNEGSKA (reference sequence). Trimming took 3 bases from V and 2 from J, leaving 21 bases between them.

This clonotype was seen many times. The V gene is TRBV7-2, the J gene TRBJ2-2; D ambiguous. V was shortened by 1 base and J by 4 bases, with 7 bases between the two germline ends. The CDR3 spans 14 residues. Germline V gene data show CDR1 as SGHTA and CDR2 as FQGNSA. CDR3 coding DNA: TGTGCCAGCAGCTTAGGAGTTTCCACCGGGGAGCTGTTTTTT. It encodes CASSLGVSTGELFF. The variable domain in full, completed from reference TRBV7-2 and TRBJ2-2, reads GAGVSQSPSNKVTEKGKDVELRCDPISGHTALYWYRQSLGQGLEFLIYFQGNSAPDKSGLPSDRFSAERTGGSVSTLTIQRTQQEDSAVYLCASSLGVSTGELFFGEGSRLTVL.

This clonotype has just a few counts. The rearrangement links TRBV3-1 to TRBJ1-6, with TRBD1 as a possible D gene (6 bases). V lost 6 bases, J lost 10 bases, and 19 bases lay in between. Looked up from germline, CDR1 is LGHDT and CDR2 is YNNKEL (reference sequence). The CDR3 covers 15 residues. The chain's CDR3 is CASRPTGLVTSPLHF. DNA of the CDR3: TGTGCCAGCAGGCCAACAGGGCTCGTAACCTCACCCCTCCACTTT.